These T cell receptor beta chains were read from a single sample in a study of neurological immune-mediated disorders. TCRdb redid the calling of the 5' RACE reads with MiXCR, one entry per CDR3 protein. This sample yields tens of thousands of distinct CDR3 sequences, of which roughly 4.8% are seen a single time; 2% to 2.5% belongs to the top ten. Source material: PBMCs. The receptors were gathered from a woman aged 25 to 39 with multiple sclerosis. The CDR3 runs from the conserved cysteine through the conserved F or W. The D gene is left open where the match is weak. Not all rows give a size; the values are once, few, many and, for expanded clones, a class.

j_call v_call d_call clone_size cdr3_nt cdr3_aa
TRBJ2-1 TRBV12-3/TRBV12-4 . many TGTGCCAGCAGCTTTCAGGGTCAGGGGGAGCAGTTCTTC CASSFQGQGEQFF
TRBJ2-5 TRBV20-1 . many TGCAGTGCTAGAGAGTTTAGCGGTTACGGGAAGGAGACCCAGTACTTC CSAREFSGYGKETQYF
TRBJ2-5 TRBV20-1 TRBD1 many TGCAGTGCTCCGACAGGGAACCAAGAGACCCAGTACTTC CSAPTGNQETQYF
TRBJ2-3 TRBV20-1 . many TGCAGTGCTAGTGGACCCGCGGATTCTAGCACAGATACGCAGTATTTT CSASGPADSSTDTQYF
TRBJ2-1 TRBV12-3/TRBV12-4 TRBD1 many TGTGCCAGCACCGAAACCGGGACAGGGGGCTTTGAGCAGTTCTTC CASTETGTGGFEQFF
TRBJ2-5 TRBV20-1 . many TGCAGTGCTAAGGTGGCGGGGAAAGAGACCCAGTACTTC CSAKVAGKETQYF
TRBJ1-3 TRBV20-1 . many TGCAGTGCTAGAGATCAAGCAGACACCATATATTTT CSARDQADTIYF
TRBJ2-3 TRBV4-1 . many TGCGCCAGCAGCCAAGAGGGTACTAGCTCCGATACGCAGTATTTT CASSQEGTSSDTQYF
TRBJ2-1 TRBV12-3/TRBV12-4 TRBD2 . TGTGCCAGCAGCTCTATAGCGGGAGGCCGGGGGGGGCAGTTCTTC CASSSIAGGRGGQFF
TRBJ2-1 TRBV10-3 TRBD2 . TGTGCCATCAAAAACGGACTAGCCCTTAATGAGCAGTTCTTC CAIKNGLALNEQFF
TRBJ1-2 TRBV27 . many TGTGCCAGCAAACCGGGGGCGATCTATGGCTACACCTTC CASKPGAIYGYTF
TRBJ2-3 TRBV9 . many TGTGCCAGCAGCTTTCGCGACACAGATACGCAGTATTTT CASSFRDTDTQYF
TRBJ1-5 TRBV9 . . TGTGCCAGCAGCGTAGTTATTGGCGAGGTGGCGTTTCTGTGGAATAGCAATCAGCCCCAGCATTTT CASSVVIGEVAFLWNSNQPQHF
TRBJ2-3 TRBV3-1 TRBD1 many TGTGCCAGCAGCGGGGGAGGACAGGGGGACTTAGATACGCAGTATTTT CASSGGGQGDLDTQYF
TRBJ1-1 TRBV2 . many TGTGCCAGCTCCCGGTGGGTGAACACTGAAGCTTTCTTT CASSRWVNTEAFF
TRBJ2-5 TRBV5-1 TRBD2 many TGCGCCAGCAGCCCCACTCCGGCGGGGGGGCAAGAGACCCAGTACTTC CASSPTPAGGQETQYF
TRBJ1-5 TRBV12-3/TRBV12-4 TRBD1 few TGTGCCAGCAGTTTAAGGGAGGGACAGGGAAGCAATCAGCCCCAGCATTTT CASSLREGQGSNQPQHF
TRBJ2-1 TRBV12-3/TRBV12-4 TRBD1 . TGTGCCAGCAGTTTTAGAAGACAGGGGTACAATGAGCAGTTCTTC CASSFRRQGYNEQFF
TRBJ2-3 TRBV18 TRBD1 few TGTGCCAGCTCACCATCGACAGGGTATACAGATACGCAGTATTTT CASSPSTGYTDTQYF
TRBJ2-3 TRBV5-5 TRBD1 many TGTGCCAGCAGCATTGGCCCTGGGACAGGGGATTCAGATACGCAGTATTTT CASSIGPGTGDSDTQYF
TRBJ2-3 TRBV5-1 . many TGCGCCAGCAGAGAGGGACTCCGGGCAGATACGCAGTATTTT CASREGLRADTQYF
TRBJ2-5 TRBV19 TRBD1 many TGTGCCAGTAGCGACACAGGGGCGGCAGAGACCCAGTACTTC CASSDTGAAETQYF
TRBJ2-2 TRBV5-1 . many TGCGCCAGCAGCTTTAGCGAGTACACCGGGGAGCTGTTTTTT CASSFSEYTGELFF
TRBJ2-1 TRBV28 TRBD2 many TGTGCCAGCAGTTTAACTAGCGGGAGGGGACTGCATGAGCAGTTCTTC CASSLTSGRGLHEQFF
TRBJ2-1 TRBV20-1 . many TGCTCGGGTTTCCACAACTCCTACAATGAGCAGTTCTTC CSGFHNSYNEQFF
TRBJ2-5 TRBV12-3/TRBV12-4 TRBD2 many TGTGCCAGCAGTATCCCCGGGACTAGTAGATATCAGACCCAGTACTTC CASSIPGTSRYQTQYF
TRBJ2-1 TRBV5-1 . many TGCGCCAGCAGGGACCGAAACAATGAGCAGTTCTTC CASRDRNNEQFF
TRBJ2-5 TRBV12-3/TRBV12-4 TRBD1 many TGTGCCAGCAGCCCGACAGGGGCGGGGAGGGAGACCCAGTACTTC CASSPTGAGRETQYF
TRBJ1-5 TRBV10-2 . many TGCGCCAGCAGCCGGACAGCTGGGGGCAATCAGCCCCAGCATTTT CASSRTAGGNQPQHF
TRBJ2-7 TRBV5-6 TRBD2 few TGTGCCAGCAGCCTAGGAGCGGGAGGGTACGAGCAGTACTTC CASSLGAGGYEQYF
TRBJ2-7 TRBV7-8 . many TGTGCCAGCAGCCGTACTAGTACCCACGAGCAGTACTTC CASSRTSTHEQYF
TRBJ2-1 TRBV20-1 TRBD2 many TGCAGTGCCGGGACTAGCGGGAGGGTAGGAAATGAGCAGTTCTTC CSAGTSGRVGNEQFF
TRBJ2-7 TRBV5-6 . many TGTGCCAGCAGCTTGGGTGGGCTAGCCTACGAGCAGTACTTC CASSLGGLAYEQYF
TRBJ2-5 TRBV5-1 TRBD2 many TGCGCCAGCACCCTGGCTAGCGGGGGGTCCGGGGAGACCCAGTACTTC CASTLASGGSGETQYF
TRBJ2-5 TRBV7-9 TRBD2 many TGTGCCAGCAGCAGCGGGGTCCCGGGGACCCAGTACTTC CASSSGVPGTQYF
TRBJ1-2 TRBV6-1 . few TGTGCCAGCAGTTTGACTTCGGTCGGCTACACCTTC CASSLTSVGYTF
TRBJ2-2 TRBV12-3/TRBV12-4 . many TGTGCCAGCAGTTTGTTGGGCAGGGTCACCGGGGAGCTGTTTTTT CASSLLGRVTGELFF
TRBJ1-5 TRBV12-3/TRBV12-4 . many TGTGCCAGCAGCGGGGGACAAAATCAGCCCCAGCATTTT CASSGGQNQPQHF
TRBJ2-6 TRBV30 . many TGTGCCTTACAGGGCGGAGGGGCCAACGTCCTGACTTTC CALQGGGANVLTF
TRBJ2-7 TRBV10-3 . many TGTGCCATCAGTCCGTACCCGGGCTACGAGCAGTACTTC CAISPYPGYEQYF
TRBJ1-5 TRBV6-6 . many TGTGCCAGCAGTTACCTGCCCAAACATCAGCCCCAGCATTTT CASSYLPKHQPQHF
TRBJ2-3 TRBV7-3 . many TGTGCCAGCAGCTCCCCCAATTGGTCAGTAAGCACAGATACGCAGTATTTT CASSSPNWSVSTDTQYF
TRBJ1-4 TRBV20-1 . many TGCAGTGCGCGGGTCCCCTCGAATGAAAAACTGTTTTTT CSARVPSNEKLFF
TRBJ1-1 TRBV5-1 TRBD1 few TGCGCCAGCTCGGGGCAGGGGGCGAACACTGAAGCTTTCTTT CASSGQGANTEAFF
TRBJ2-3 TRBV5-1 TRBD1 many TGCGCCAGCAGCTCGACAGGGGCGCCTACGCAGTATTTT CASSSTGAPTQYF
TRBJ2-4 TRBV20-1 . many TGCAGTGCTAACCAGGGGGGGATAGGAGCCAAAAACATTCAGTACTTC CSANQGGIGAKNIQYF
TRBJ2-1 TRBV7-2 . . TGTGCCAGCAGCTTCTTCCCGAGCGGCATCATCTACAATGAGCAGTTCTTC CASSFFPSGIIYNEQFF
TRBJ1-4 TRBV12-3/TRBV12-4 TRBD1 many TGTGCCAGCAGTTTAGTCAGGGGGCTACGCAATGAAAAACTGTTTTTT CASSLVRGLRNEKLFF
TRBJ2-5 TRBV4-1 . few TGCGCCAGCAGCCAAGACCGGGACTCGATTGAACGGGAGACCCAGTACTTC CASSQDRDSIERETQYF
TRBJ2-2 TRBV20-1 TRBD1 many TGCAGTGCTGCGAAACAGGGGGCGAACACCGGGGAGCTGTTTTTT CSAAKQGANTGELFF
TRBJ2-3 TRBV5-6 . few TGTGCCAGCAGCTTGGAGTCGTACCAAAGCACAGATACGCAGTATTTT CASSLESYQSTDTQYF
TRBJ1-2 TRBV12-3/TRBV12-4 TRBD1 many TGTGCCAGCAGTCGACAGGGTTTATTTGGCTACACCTTC CASSRQGLFGYTF